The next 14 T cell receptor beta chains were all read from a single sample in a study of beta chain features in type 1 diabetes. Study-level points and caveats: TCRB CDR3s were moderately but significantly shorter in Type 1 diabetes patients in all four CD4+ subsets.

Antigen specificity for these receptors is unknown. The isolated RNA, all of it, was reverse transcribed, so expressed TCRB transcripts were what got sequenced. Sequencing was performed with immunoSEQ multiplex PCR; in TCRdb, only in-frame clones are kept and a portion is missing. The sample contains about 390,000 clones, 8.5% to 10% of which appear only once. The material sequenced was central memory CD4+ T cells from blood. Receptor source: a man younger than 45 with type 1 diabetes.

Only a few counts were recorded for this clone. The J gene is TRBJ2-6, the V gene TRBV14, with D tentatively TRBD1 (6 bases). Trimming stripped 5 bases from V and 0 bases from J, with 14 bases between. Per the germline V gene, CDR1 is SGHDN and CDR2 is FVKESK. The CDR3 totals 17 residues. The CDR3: CASSGLIGGSGANVLTF. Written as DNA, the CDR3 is TGTGCCAGCAGCGGCCTCATAGGGGGCTCTGGGGCCAACGTCCTGACTTTC.

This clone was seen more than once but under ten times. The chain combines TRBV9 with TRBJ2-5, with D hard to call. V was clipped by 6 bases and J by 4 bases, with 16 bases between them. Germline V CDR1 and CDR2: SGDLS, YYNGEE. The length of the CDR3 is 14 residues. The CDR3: CASTVDITGETQYF. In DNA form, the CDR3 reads TGTGCCAGCACCGTTGACATAACCGGAGAGACCCAGTACTTC.

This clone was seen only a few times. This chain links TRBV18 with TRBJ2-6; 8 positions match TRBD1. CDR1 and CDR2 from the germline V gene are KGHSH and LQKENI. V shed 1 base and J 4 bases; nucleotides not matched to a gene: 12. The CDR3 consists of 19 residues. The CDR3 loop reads CASSPRIGQGTWGANVLTF. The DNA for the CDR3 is TGTGCCAGCTCACCACGAATCGGACAGGGTACCTGGGGGGCCAACGTCCTGACTTTC.

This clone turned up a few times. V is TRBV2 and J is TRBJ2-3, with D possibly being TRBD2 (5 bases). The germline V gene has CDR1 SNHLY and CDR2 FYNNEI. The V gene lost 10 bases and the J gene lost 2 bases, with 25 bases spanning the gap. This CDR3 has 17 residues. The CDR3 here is CAKDGLKTTVVTDTQYF. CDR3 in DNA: TGTGCCAAGGACGGGTTGAAGACTACCGTGGTCACAGATACGCAGTATTTT.

The CDR3 coding sequence is TGCGCCAGCAGCCCGTCATGGGAGGGGGGTGAGCAGTACTTC. Its translation: CASSPSWEGGEQYF. V gene TRBV5-1 combines with J gene TRBJ2-7; perhaps TRBD2 as D (7 bases). V was shortened by 4 bases and J by 7 bases, with 18 bases between the two germline ends. Germline V gene lookup returns CDR1 SGHRS and CDR2 YFSETQ. The CDR3 has 14 residues.

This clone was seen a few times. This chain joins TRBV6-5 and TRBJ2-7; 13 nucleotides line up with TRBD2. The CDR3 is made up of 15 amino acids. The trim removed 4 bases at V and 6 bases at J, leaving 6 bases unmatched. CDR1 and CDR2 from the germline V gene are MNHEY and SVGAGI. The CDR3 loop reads CASSLWGLAGSEQYF. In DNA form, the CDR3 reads TGTGCCAGCAGTTTGTGGGGACTAGCGGGAAGCGAGCAGTACTTC.

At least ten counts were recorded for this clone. The CDR3 loop is CASSVDGDGYTF. The CDR3 DNA reads TGTGCCAGCAGCGTCGACGGTGATGGCTACACCTTC. The chain uses TRBV9 and TRBJ1-2; no clear D. CDR1 SGDLS and CDR2 YYNGEE come from the germline V gene. The CDR3 loop spans 12 amino acids. V lost 2 bases and J lost 6, with 8 bases in between.

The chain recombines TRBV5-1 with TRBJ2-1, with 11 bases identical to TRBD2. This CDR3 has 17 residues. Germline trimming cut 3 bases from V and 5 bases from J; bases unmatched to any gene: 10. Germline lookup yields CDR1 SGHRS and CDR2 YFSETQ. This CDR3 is CASSSGGSGRADNEQFF. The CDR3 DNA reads TGCGCCAGCAGCTCTGGGGGTAGCGGGAGGGCAGACAATGAGCAGTTCTTC.

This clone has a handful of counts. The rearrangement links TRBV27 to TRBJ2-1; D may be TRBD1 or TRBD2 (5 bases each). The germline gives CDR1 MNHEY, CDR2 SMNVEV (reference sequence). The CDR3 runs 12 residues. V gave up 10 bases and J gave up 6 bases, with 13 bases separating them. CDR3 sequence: CATRGAGNEQFF. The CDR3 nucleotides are TGTGCCACTCGGGGCGCCGGCAATGAGCAGTTCTTC.

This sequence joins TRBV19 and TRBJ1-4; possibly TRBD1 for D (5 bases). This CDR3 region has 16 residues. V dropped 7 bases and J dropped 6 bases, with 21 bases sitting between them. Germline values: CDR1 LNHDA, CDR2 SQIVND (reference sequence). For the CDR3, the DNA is TGTGCCAGTACTTATCTCGGGACCACTCGGGATGAAAAACTGTTTTTT. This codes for CASTYLGTTRDEKLFF.

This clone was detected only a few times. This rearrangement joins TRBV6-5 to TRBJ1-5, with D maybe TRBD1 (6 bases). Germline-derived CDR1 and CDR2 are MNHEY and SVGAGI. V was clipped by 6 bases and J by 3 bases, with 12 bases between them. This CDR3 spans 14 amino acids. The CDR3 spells CASSADRLNQPQHF. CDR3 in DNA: TGTGCCAGCAGCGCCGACAGGCTCAATCAGCCCCAGCATTTT.

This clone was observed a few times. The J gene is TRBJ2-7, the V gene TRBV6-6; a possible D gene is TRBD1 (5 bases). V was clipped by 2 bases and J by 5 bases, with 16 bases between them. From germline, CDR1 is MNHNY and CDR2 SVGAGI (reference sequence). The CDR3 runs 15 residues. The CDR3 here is CASSYVTALLNEQYF. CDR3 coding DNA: TGTGCCAGCAGTTACGTGACAGCGTTACTGAACGAGCAGTACTTC.

Here the CDR3 reads CASSEMPFGEGTEAFF. CDR3 nucleotides: TGTGCCAGCAGTGAGATGCCTTTCGGTGAGGGCACTGAAGCTTTCTTT. This chain joins TRBV6-1 and TRBJ1-1, with D uncertain. Trimming left V 3 bases short and J 4 bases short, with 18 bases between. The CDR3 has 16 residues. Germline V CDR1 and CDR2: MNHNS, SASEGT.

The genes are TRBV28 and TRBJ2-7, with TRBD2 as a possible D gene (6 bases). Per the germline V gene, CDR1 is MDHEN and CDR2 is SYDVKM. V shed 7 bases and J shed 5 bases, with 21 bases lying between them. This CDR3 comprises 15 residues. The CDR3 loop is CASISPVRGINEQYF. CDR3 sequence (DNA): TGTGCCAGCATTTCTCCCGTCCGGGGGATAAACGAGCAGTACTTC.